These 21 T cell receptor beta chains were sequenced from one sample in a study of blood T cells in healthy people across ages. The authors ran a second PCR of about 6 to 11 cycles using a sample-barcoded 5' primer and a J-beta primer mix. One entry per CDR3 protein results from TCRdb running MiXCR on the 5' RACE reads. The table shows over 500,000 distinct CDR3 sequences, with approximately 52% occurring only once. The source material was blood. The source of these receptors is a woman of 80 years or more in good health.

As to this clonotype: This sequence may be a read error, since a much larger clone differs from it by one base. Written as DNA, the CDR3 is TGCAGCGTTGTGGGGGCTAGCGGGAGTTCCTACAATGGGCAGTTCTTC. Translating gives CSVVGASGSSYNGQFF. This chain links TRBV29-1 with TRBJ2-1; 10 bases align to TRBD2. CDR1 and CDR2 from the germline V gene are SQVTM and ANQGSEA. The CDR3 extends over 16 amino acids.

Concerning this clonotype: One end of the junction varies from germline; a read error may be responsible. The genes are TRBV4-2 and TRBJ2-3; D gene ambiguous. Germline V CDR1 and CDR2: LGHNA, YNFKEQ. The CDR3 extends over 16 amino acids. This chain's CDR3 is CASRQGSPASTDTQYF. The CDR3 coding sequence is TGTGCCAGCAGGCAAGGGTCTCCCGCTAGCACAGATACGCAGTATTTT.

As concerns this clonotype: A single base separates this from a much larger clone, so it may be a read error. This rearrangement joins TRBV6-2 or TRBV6-3 to TRBJ2-3; 8 bases are a match to TRBD2. CDR1 MNHEY and CDR2 SVGEGT come from the germline V gene. This CDR3 contains 15 residues. CDR3 DNA sequence: TGTACCAGCAGCCCGGGACTAGTGGGCACAGATACGCAGTATTTT. Residues: CTSSPGLVGTDTQYF.

The chain is built from TRBV2 and TRBJ2-3; 10 positions match TRBD2. Germline CDR1 is SNHLY and CDR2 is FYNNEI. Germline trimming cut 2 bases from V and 3 bases from J; bases unmatched to any gene: 5. The CDR3 is 16 amino acids. The CDR3 DNA reads TGTGCCAGCAGTGAAAGAACTAGCGGGACGACAGATACGCAGTATTTT. Its translation: CASSERTSGTTDTQYF.

Only a few counts were recorded for this clonotype. J is TRBJ1-2 and V is TRBV6-5, with D perhaps matching TRBD1 (6 bases). Trimming took off 0 bases at V and 2 bases at J, with 7 bases between the two ends. CDR1 MNHEY and CDR2 SVGAGI come from the germline V gene. The CDR3 covers 14 residues. The CDR3 nucleotides read TGTGCCAGCAGTTACTCCCAGGGGAACTATGGCTACACCTTC. Its protein product is CASSYSQGNYGYTF.

This chain uses TRBV7-2 with TRBJ2-3; D may be TRBD1 (6 bases). CDR1 is SGHTA and CDR2 is FQGNSA in the germline V gene. The CDR3 has 15 residues. Trimming took off 5 bases at V and 1 base at J, with 13 bases between the two ends. The CDR3 region has the DNA TGTGCCAGCAGCCCGGACAGTTTGGGCACAGATACGCAGTATTTT. It translates to CASSPDSLGTDTQYF.

This clonotype has a count of ten or more. Just one base apart from a much larger clone, this may be a read error. The J gene is TRBJ2-5, the V gene TRBV7-3; a possible D gene is TRBD2 (5 bases). CDR3 length: 16 residues. Deletions cut 6 bases from V and 11 bases from J, with 28 bases between. CDR1 and CDR2 from the germline V gene are SGHTA and FQGTGA. For the CDR3, the DNA is TGTGCCAGCAGGGATATTTCAGGAGGCGGTTACAATGAGCAGTACTTC. Translation gives CASRDISGGGYNEQYF.

There are many counts of this clonotype. This chain links TRBV11-2 with TRBJ2-1; perhaps TRBD2 as D (5 bases). Trimming took off 4 bases at V and 0 bases at J, with 13 bases between the two ends. CDR3 length: 16 residues. CDR1 is SGHAT and CDR2 is FQNNGV in the germline V gene. CDR3 protein: CASSSQSGSSYNEQFF. CDR3 in DNA: TGTGCCAGCAGCTCCCAGAGCGGAAGCTCCTACAATGAGCAGTTCTTC.

The chain couples TRBV27 to TRBJ1-5, with D hard to call. Germline V gene data show CDR1 as MNHEY and CDR2 as SMNVEV (reference sequence). The CDR3 is 15 residues long. The V end lost 5 bases, the J end lost 9 bases, and 20 bases lay between the germline ends. In DNA form, the CDR3 reads TGTGCCAGCAGTAGTGGTAGAACGACTGGTCTGCCCCAGCATTTT. This gives the protein CASSSGRTTGLPQHF.

This sequence joins TRBV10-3 and TRBJ1-4; D remains ambiguous. Germline CDR1 and CDR2: ENHRY and SYGVKD. V lost 5 bases and J lost 7, with 8 bases in between. This CDR3 contains 12 residues. The CDR3 DNA sequence: TGTGCCATCAGTCCCGAGGGTGAAAAACTGTTTTTT. Its protein product is CAISPEGEKLFF.

This clonotype was seen only once. The V gene is TRBV2, the J gene TRBJ2-7; 8 bases agree with TRBD2. This CDR3 has 15 residues. The V gene end was trimmed by 6 bases and the J gene end by 7 bases; junction bases not matched to a gene: 14. The V gene's germline CDR1 is SNHLY and CDR2 FYNNEI. As DNA, the CDR3 is TGTGCCAGCAGGGAAACTAGCGGAACGTCGGCGGAGCAGTACTTC. As protein: CASRETSGTSAEQYF.

This chain uses TRBV6-2 or TRBV6-3 with TRBJ1-1, with D tentatively TRBD1 (6 bases). This CDR3 contains 14 residues. Germline V CDR1 and CDR2: MNHEY, SVGEGT. Trimming stripped 5 bases from V and 2 bases from J, with 12 bases between. The DNA for the CDR3 is TGTGCCAGCAGTACTCGGACAGCCAACACTGAAGCTTTCTTT. Encoded protein: CASSTRTANTEAFF.

This clonotype has more than one count but fewer than ten. V is TRBV29-1 and J is TRBJ1-2; 8 positions agree with TRBD1. After removal of 8 bases from V and 3 bases from J, the junction contained 8 bases not matched to a gene. This CDR3 has 13 residues. Germline V lookup: CDR1 SQVTM, CDR2 ANQGSEA. The CDR3 spells CSTRTGSDYGYTF. DNA for the CDR3: TGCAGCACTAGGACAGGGTCGGACTATGGCTACACCTTC.

Notes on this clonotype: Being one base from a much bigger clone, this may be a read error. The J gene is TRBJ2-1, the V gene TRBV7-7, with D possibly being TRBD1 (6 bases). CDR3 length: 13 amino acids. Germline values: CDR1 SSHAT, CDR2 FNYEAQ (reference sequence). The CDR3 DNA is TGTGCCGGCAGCCCCGGGACACACAATGAGCAGTTCTTC. Amino acids: CAGSPGTHNEQFF.

V and J are TRBV20-1 and TRBJ2-4; a weak D match, TRBD1 (5 bases). The J call may be mistaken, given a closer DNA end match to TRBJ2-7. The CDR3 contains 13 residues. Per the germline V gene, CDR1 is DFQATT and CDR2 is SNEGSKA (reference sequence). The DNA of the CDR3 is TGCAGTGTCCCGAAGGGGAAAATCCACGAGCAGTACTTC. As protein: CSVPKGKIHEQYF.

The chain carries TRBV6-1 and TRBJ2-1, with D hard to call. There are 15 residues in the CDR3. V lost 3 bases and J lost 0, with 9 bases in between. CDR1 is MNHNS, CDR2 SASEGT, per germline. Here the CDR3 reads CASSDAPSSYNEQFF. CDR3 in DNA: TGTGCCAGCAGTGATGCTCCGAGCTCCTACAATGAGCAGTTCTTC.

The V gene is TRBV9, the J gene TRBJ2-5; the match to TRBD1 covers 7 bases. The CDR3 has 15 amino acids. Germline V gene lookup returns CDR1 SGDLS and CDR2 YYNGEE. Trimming took 0 bases from V and 2 from J; bases not matched to a gene: 4. The CDR3 DNA follows: TGTGCCAGCAGCGTAGGAGGACAGGATCAAGAGACCCAGTACTTC. Encoded protein: CASSVGGQDQETQYF.

This clonotype occurred many times. The chain is built from TRBV7-2 and TRBJ2-1, with 14 bases aligning to TRBD2. After removal of 2 bases from V and 12 bases from J, the junction contained 6 bases not matched to a gene. The CDR3 length is 15 residues. CDR1 and CDR2 (germline): SGHTA, FQGNSA. CDR3: CASSLNMGLAGVQFF. CDR3 coding DNA: TGTGCCAGCAGCTTAAATATGGGACTAGCGGGAGTGCAGTTCTTC.

This rearrangement joins TRBV3-1 to TRBJ2-7; tentative D call: TRBD2 (6 bases). Trimming pared 6 bases from V and 2 bases from J, leaving 14 bases between. Germline V CDR1 and CDR2: LGHDT, YNNKEL (reference sequence). CDR3 length: 14 residues. CDR3: CASSPGTFAYEQYF. The CDR3 DNA is TGTGCCAGCAGTCCCGGGACTTTCGCCTACGAGCAGTACTTC.

This clonotype was detected many times. V usage is TRBV20-1 and J usage is TRBJ2-5; 7 bases match TRBD2. V was clipped by 5 bases and J by 4 bases; unmatched bases: 10. Germline V gives CDR1 DFQATT, CDR2 SNEGSKA (reference sequence). The CDR3 has 14 residues. The CDR3 coding sequence is TGCAGTGCTCCCGTAGGGCGGGAGCGAGAGACCCAGTACTTC. It yields the protein CSAPVGRERETQYF.

This clonotype was detected many times. In DNA, the CDR3 is TGTGCCAGCAGTTTTGCAGGGGGCTTTGCATTCGAGCAGTACTTC. This gives the protein CASSFAGGFAFEQYF. V gene TRBV27 combines with J gene TRBJ2-5; TRBD1 matches at 8 bases. The J call is doubtful: the DNA matches TRBJ2-7 better. Germline CDR1 is MNHEY and CDR2 is SMNVEV (reference sequence). The CDR3 spans 15 residues.